This T cell receptor (beta chain) was obtained from a study of T cells after yellow fever vaccination. On the study more broadly: Preparation used SMART-Seq v4 Ultra Low Input for the low-cell-number fractions.

Trimming took off 0 bases at V and 4 bases at J, with 13 bases between the two ends. Germline loops: CDR1 SGHTA, CDR2 FQGNSA. This CDR3 has 15 residues. About this clonotype: Its antigen is not known.

Synthesis of TCR cDNA relied on 5'RACE template switching, which attached a universal primer site and UMIs. TCRdb reanalysed the 5' RACE reads using MiXCR and keeps one entry per CDR3 protein. This sample yields hundreds of thousands of distinct CDR3 sequences, of which more than 3% are seen a single time; roughly a quarter belongs to the top ten. Findings and caveats of the study: The presence of abundant clonotypes contaminating from the bulk population was possible in FACS-sorted repertoires. Faster peaking, at day 5 versus 15, marked a secondary response that was weaker.

The sample in question was PBMCs, obtained on the day of the yellow fever booster vaccination. The chain is built from TRBV7-2 and TRBJ2-7, with a possible D match to TRBD2 (6 bases). This receptor was identified in a man aged 18 to 30 who received the YFV17D yellow fever vaccine. CDR3 loop: CASSLAPGGLYEQYF. For the CDR3, the DNA is TGTGCCAGCAGCTTAGCCCCCGGGGGTTTATACGAGCAGTACTTC.